The rows below give T cell receptor beta chains drawn from one sample of a study of T cell responses to AZD1222 COVID-19 vaccine. Only in-frame clones appear in the TCRdb table, and some are missing; sequencing was by immunoSEQ multiplex PCR. The repertoire consists of 85,000 to 90,000 clones, with roughly 90% occurring once and the leading ten covering around 3%. The material was peripheral blood, obtained on day 0 of AZD1222 vaccination. Every receptor here comes from an adult in good health. CDR3s include the opening cysteine and the closing phenylalanine or tryptophan. The D gene is left open where the match is weak. Clone size appears in some rows only: once, few, many, or a class for an expanded clone.

CDR3 length,D gene,J gene,clone size,V gene,CDR3 DNA,CDR3 protein
15,TRBD1,TRBJ1-2,.,TRBV6-5,TGTGCCAGCAGTTCCCCGGGACAGGAAGGCAGTGGCTACACCTTC,CASSSPGQEGSGYTF
13,.,TRBJ1-5,.,TRBV7-9,TGTGCCAGCAGCTTTTATGTGGGACAGCCCCAGCATTTT,CASSFYVGQPQHF
17,TRBD1,TRBJ2-1,.,TRBV19,TGTGCCAGTAGTATAGTTGAGGGCAGGGGGATTTACAATGAGCAGTTCTTC,CASSIVEGRGIYNEQFF
15,.,TRBJ1-2,.,TRBV28,TGTGCCAGCAGCTCAACAGGGCCTTCTAACTATGGCTACACCTTC,CASSSTGPSNYGYTF
18,.,TRBJ1-4,.,TRBV15,TGTGCCACCAGCAGAGTCTCCCCCGAGGTCCCAGGAGGTGAAAAACTGTTTTTT,CATSRVSPEVPGGEKLFF
16,TRBD1,TRBJ2-1,.,TRBV24-1,TGTGCCACCAGTGATCCGGACAGGGGCCCCTACAATGAGCAGTTCTTC,CATSDPDRGPYNEQFF
16,.,TRBJ2-2,.,TRBV4-1,TGCGCCAGCAGCCAAACACAGGGGACTAACACCGGGGAGCTGTTTTTT,CASSQTQGTNTGELFF
13,.,TRBJ2-1,.,TRBV6-5,TGTGCCAGCAGGGGACGGAGGGCCGCAGAGCAGTTCTTC,CASRGRRAAEQFF
15,.,TRBJ1-2,.,TRBV3-1/TRBV3-2,TGTGCCAGCAGCCAAGGCGGAGGGACACACTATGGCTACACCTTC,CASSQGGGTHYGYTF
14,.,TRBJ1-1,.,TRBV5-1,TGCGCCAGCAGCTTGGGGGACATGAACACTGAAGCTTTCTTT,CASSLGDMNTEAFF
18,TRBD1,TRBJ2-6,.,TRBV18,TGTGCCAGCTCACCACCGGGACAGGGAAGGACTGGGGCCAACGTCCTGACTTTC,CASSPPGQGRTGANVLTF
16,TRBD1,TRBJ1-3,.,TRBV9,TGTGCCAGCAGCGGACAGGGTTCATCCTCTGGAAACACCATATATTTT,CASSGQGSSSGNTIYF
15,.,TRBJ2-1,.,TRBV7-2,TGTGCCAGCAGCTTAGGGCAGGGGCCTTACAATGAGCAGTTCTTC,CASSLGQGPYNEQFF
15,.,TRBJ2-1,once,TRBV19,TGTGCCAGTACTTATAGGCCCAGCTCCTACAATGAGCAGTTCTTC,CASTYRPSSYNEQFF
15,.,TRBJ2-7,.,TRBV4-1,TGCGCCAGCAGCAAAGGCTCGGGAAGCTCCTACGAGCAGTACTTC,CASSKGSGSSYEQYF
15,.,TRBJ2-2,once,TRBV18,TGTGCCAGCTCACTCACCGAGAGCGCCCCCGGGGAGCTGTTTTTT,CASSLTESAPGELFF
12,.,TRBJ1-1,.,TRBV29-1,TGCAGCGTTGAAGCAGTGGGACCGGGGGCTTTCTTT,CSVEAVGPGAFF
17,TRBD1,TRBJ2-6,.,TRBV5-1,TGCGCCAGCAGCCAACGGACAGGGGGCTCTGGGGCCAACGTCCTGACTTTC,CASSQRTGGSGANVLTF
12,.,TRBJ2-7,few,TRBV10-1,TGCGCCAGCAGTGATGGCCCCTACGAGCAGTACTTC,CASSDGPYEQYF
16,.,TRBJ2-1,.,TRBV5-6,TGTGCCAGCAGCTTGTCGGGCGGGGATCCATACAATGAGCAGTTCTTC,CASSLSGGDPYNEQFF
13,.,TRBJ2-2,.,TRBV7-2,TGTGCCAGCAGCCCGGACGTCACCGGGGAGCTGTTTTTT,CASSPDVTGELFF
15,TRBD2,TRBJ2-7,.,TRBV5-1,TGCGCCAGCAGCTTGCCTCTAGCGGGAGGAGGCGAGCAGTACTTC,CASSLPLAGGGEQYF
17,TRBD1,TRBJ1-5,.,TRBV19,TGTGCCAGTAGTACCTACTCCAGGGGGCAAGGTAATCAGCCCCAGCATTTT,CASSTYSRGQGNQPQHF
13,.,TRBJ1-6,.,TRBV19,TGTGCCAGTAGTACAAACCCGAGATCGTCCCTCCACTTT,CASSTNPRSSLHF
13,.,TRBJ2-1,.,TRBV5-1,TGCGCCAGCAGCTTGACTGCTAACAATGAGCAGTTCTTC,CASSLTANNEQFF
12,.,TRBJ2-2,.,TRBV29-1,TGCAGCGTTGGGCAGAACACCGGGGAGCTGTTTTTT,CSVGQNTGELFF
12,.,TRBJ1-2,.,TRBV30,TGTGCCTGGAGTGTATTCCCGCTGGGCTACACCTTC,CAWSVFPLGYTF
13,.,TRBJ1-2,.,TRBV6-1,TGTGCCAGCAGTGACGATTCGGGCTATGGCTACACCTTC,CASSDDSGYGYTF
14,TRBD1,TRBJ2-7,.,TRBV5-1,TGCGCCAGCAGCTTGGAGACAGGGGTTAACGAGCAGTACTTC,CASSLETGVNEQYF
17,TRBD2,TRBJ2-7,.,TRBV5-1,TGCGCCAGCAGCTTGAGGACTAGCGGGAGTAATTACAACGAGCAGTACTTC,CASSLRTSGSNYNEQYF
16,TRBD2,TRBJ2-3,.,TRBV5-4,TGTGCCAGCAGCGGTACTAGCGGGAGTTTGCCAGATACGCAGTATTTT,CASSGTSGSLPDTQYF
13,.,TRBJ2-7,.,TRBV29-1,TGCAGCATCGTGGGGGGGCCCTCCTACGAGCAGTACTTC,CSIVGGPSYEQYF
12,.,TRBJ1-1,.,TRBV2,TGTGCCAGCAGTAGGAAGAACACTGAAGCTTTCTTT,CASSRKNTEAFF
16,.,TRBJ2-1,.,TRBV25-1,TGTGCCAGCTCGTGGGCGTCAGCGCCCTCCTACAATGAGCAGTTCTTC,CASSWASAPSYNEQFF
13,.,TRBJ1-1,.,TRBV6-5,TGTGCCAGCCCTGAGAGAGGTTCCACTGAAGCTTTCTTT,CASPERGSTEAFF
13,.,TRBJ2-7,.,TRBV28,TGTGCCAGCAGTTTAGTCACCTCCTACGAGCAGTACTTC,CASSLVTSYEQYF
15,.,TRBJ1-1,.,TRBV6-6,TGTGCCAGCAGTTACTGGGTAGGAGGGAACACTGAAGCTTTCTTT,CASSYWVGGNTEAFF
17,.,TRBJ2-6,.,TRBV5-1,TGCGCCAGCAGCTTGCGGGAATCTTACTCTGGGGCCAACGTCCTGACTTTC,CASSLRESYSGANVLTF
15,.,TRBJ1-4,once,TRBV5-1,TGCGCCAGCAGCTGGCTGGACGCCAAGCGTGAAAAACTGTTTTTT,CASSWLDAKREKLFF
13,TRBD1,TRBJ2-5,few,TRBV10-2,TGCGCCAGCTCGGGACAGATCGTAGAGACCCAGTACTTC,CASSGQIVETQYF
14,.,TRBJ2-1,.,TRBV5-6,TGTGCCAGCAGTTTAACCGGGGACCACAATGAGCAGTTCTTC,CASSLTGDHNEQFF
13,.,TRBJ2-7,.,TRBV2,TGTGCCAGCAGACTTGCAGCCTCCTACGAGCAGTACTTC,CASRLAASYEQYF
15,.,TRBJ2-7,.,TRBV9,TGTGCCAGCAGCCCAGGAGACAGCGGGCTGAACGAGCAGTACTTC,CASSPGDSGLNEQYF
14,.,TRBJ1-2,.,TRBV3-1/TRBV3-2,TGTGCCAGCAGGCCACTAGGGACCAACTATGGCTACACCTTC,CASRPLGTNYGYTF
14,.,TRBJ2-7,.,TRBV19,TGTGCCAGTAGTACCTATTCCGGGCGGGTCGAGCAGTACTTC,CASSTYSGRVEQYF
13,TRBD1,TRBJ1-2,.,TRBV14,TGTGCCAGCAGCCCCGGACAGGGTAGGGGCTACACCTTC,CASSPGQGRGYTF
14,.,TRBJ1-6,.,TRBV5-3,TGTGCCAGAAGCTTGGGTGGGGTTAATTCACCCCTCCACTTT,CARSLGGVNSPLHF
14,.,TRBJ1-1,once,TRBV2,TGTGCCAGCAGTGAACGGGTTCCGCACACTGAAGCTTTCTTT,CASSERVPHTEAFF
11,.,TRBJ1-1,.,TRBV18,TGTGCCAGCTCGCCCGACAGTGAAGCTTTCTTT,CASSPDSEAFF
15,.,TRBJ1-1,.,TRBV27,TGTGCCAGCAGCCCCTCAGGGGAGGTGAACACTGAAGCTTTCTTT,CASSPSGEVNTEAFF
14,TRBD2,TRBJ2-3,.,TRBV10-1,TGCGCCAGCTCGAGCGGGGATCGCACAGATACGCAGTATTTT,CASSSGDRTDTQYF
19,TRBD2,TRBJ2-1,.,TRBV5-4,TGTGCCAGCAGCTTGGCCGGAGCGGGGGGGCTTCAATCCTACAATGAGCAGTTCTTC,CASSLAGAGGLQSYNEQFF
13,.,TRBJ1-2,.,TRBV5-8,TGTGCCAGTCGCAACAGGGATAACTATGGCTACACCTTC,CASRNRDNYGYTF
13,TRBD1,TRBJ1-1,.,TRBV29-1,TGCAGCGTTGCCGAGGGGGCTGGGGGGGAAGCTTTCTTT,CSVAEGAGGEAFF
14,.,TRBJ2-5,.,TRBV19,TGTGCCAGTAGTATTGAGGGACAAGAAGAGACCCAGTACTTC,CASSIEGQEETQYF